Listed below are T cell receptor beta chains from one sample, sequenced in a study of blood T cells in healthy people across ages. TCRdb redid the calling of the 5' RACE reads with MiXCR, one entry per CDR3 protein. The sample contains over 600,000 distinct CDR3 sequences, around 21% of which appear only once. The specimen sequenced was blood. The receptors derive from a man in his 70s in good health. Both conserved end residues are part of each CDR3. Rows may omit the clone size; those that give it use once, few, many or a size class.

cdr3_aa,j_call,clone_size,v_call
CASSVAGEAQETQYF,TRBJ2-5,few,TRBV18
CASSQLIAGGKTQYF,NA,NA,TRBV4-1
CASSLASTENIQYF,TRBJ2-4,NA,TRBV7-2
CSVEGGDETQYF,TRBJ2-5,few,TRBV29-1
CASSSQGAGTDTQDF,TRBJ2-3,NA,TRBV18
CAGRRQGRENTEAFF,TRBJ1-1,NA,TRBV30
CASSIAGRGSLTDNQETQYF,TRBJ2-5,few,TRBV6-1
CASSYLDRSAEAFF,TRBJ1-1,NA,TRBV6-5
CSARPRQSPINEKLFF,TRBJ1-4,many,TRBV20-1
CASSQLAGNTGELFF,TRBJ2-2,few,TRBV12-3/TRBV12-4
CASSPSGARSSYEQYF,TRBJ2-7,NA,TRBV19
CASGETSGRAGEQFF,TRBJ2-1,few,TRBV12-5
CASSLRSAGNTEAFF,TRBJ1-1,few,TRBV5-1
CSATIPSGAYEQYF,TRBJ2-7,NA,TRBV20-1
CSARPTSGATDTQYF,TRBJ2-3,few,TRBV20-1
CASSLSTGNQETQYF,TRBJ2-5,few,TRBV3-1
CSAAGWREGNEQFF,TRBJ2-1,few,TRBV20-1
CASSPEGSGTGYNEQFF,TRBJ2-1,few,TRBV2
CASSPGEGETQYF,TRBJ2-5,few,TRBV3-1
CASSLGTPGQGARATEAFF,TRBJ1-1,NA,TRBV7-9
CSASRQGGEQFF,TRBJ2-1,few,TRBV20-1
CASSHRGRSTDTQYF,TRBJ2-3,few,TRBV4-1
CASSPGTDDPQETQYF,TRBJ2-5,few,TRBV28
CSATKIAGEPQVADTQYF,TRBJ2-3,NA,TRBV20-1
CASSTTDRPPWGLAKNIQYF,TRBJ2-4,many,TRBV6-1
CSAVGTSGKDTQYF,TRBJ2-3,few,TRBV20-1
CASSESGRTKSSYNEQFF,TRBJ2-1,once,TRBV10-1
CASSIDRVRNEQFF,TRBJ2-1,few,TRBV7-2
CASSLEGNEAFF,TRBJ1-1,few,TRBV5-1
CASSQRGGYGYTF,TRBJ1-2,NA,TRBV7-2
CSARADRGYEQYF,TRBJ2-7,NA,TRBV20-1
CSAFSGADTDTQYF,TRBJ2-3,NA,TRBV20-1
CASALEETQYF,TRBJ2-5,NA,TRBV2
CASSPSTSGSRYEQYF,TRBJ2-7,NA,TRBV5-1
CASSVGLTGQEAQYF,TRBJ2-5,NA,TRBV9
CASSLTAKNIQYF,TRBJ2-4,many,TRBV27
CSARGGNTEAFF,TRBJ1-1,NA,TRBV20-1
CASSIPVGSGNTIYF,TRBJ1-3,many,TRBV12-3/TRBV12-4
CASSLSQAALNEQFF,TRBJ2-1,few,TRBV11-2
CASSPKGTFQETQYF,TRBJ2-5,few,TRBV3-1
CASSRGGGSGNTIYF,TRBJ1-3,NA,TRBV5-4
CASSSLADGPDTQYF,TRBJ2-3,NA,TRBV28
CASSVEGYYGYTF,TRBJ1-2,NA,TRBV9
CASSEDRGNGYTF,TRBJ1-2,once,TRBV19
CSAFRLTSGRGNEQFF,NA,NA,TRBV20-1
CSAPTHSLEQYF,NA,few,TRBV20-1